This TCR beta chain is drawn from a study of identical twins. Study-wide findings and caveats: There was an excess of low generation probability in the out-of-frame alpha sequences that twins shared. There was more out-of-frame TCR alpha sharing in monozygotic twins than models estimated.

The CDR3 sequence is 16 residues long. V was shortened by 0 bases and J by 0 bases, with 11 bases between the two germline ends. Germline-derived CDR1 and CDR2 are SGDLS and YYNGEE. This clonotype was counted only a few times. The antigen is not known. Healthy Caucasians were all of the donors. With template switching, a universal primer site was added, and the cDNA carried unique molecular identifiers. TCRdb ran MiXCR on the 5' RACE reads and lists one entry per CDR3 protein. The table lists about 660,000 distinct CDR3 sequences, 8.6% of them singletons, with 0.98% in the top ten. These data were also reused for a study on yellow fever vaccine responses in identical twins.

The rearrangement links TRBV9 to TRBJ2-3, with D perhaps matching TRBD2 (6 bases). The clonotype comes from a woman between 18 and 29 years old in good health. Input material: PBMCs. The CDR3 sequence is CASSVVGGTSTDTQYF. CDR3 nucleotide sequence: TGTGCCAGCAGCGTAGTGGGCGGGACTAGCACAGATACGCAGTATTTT.